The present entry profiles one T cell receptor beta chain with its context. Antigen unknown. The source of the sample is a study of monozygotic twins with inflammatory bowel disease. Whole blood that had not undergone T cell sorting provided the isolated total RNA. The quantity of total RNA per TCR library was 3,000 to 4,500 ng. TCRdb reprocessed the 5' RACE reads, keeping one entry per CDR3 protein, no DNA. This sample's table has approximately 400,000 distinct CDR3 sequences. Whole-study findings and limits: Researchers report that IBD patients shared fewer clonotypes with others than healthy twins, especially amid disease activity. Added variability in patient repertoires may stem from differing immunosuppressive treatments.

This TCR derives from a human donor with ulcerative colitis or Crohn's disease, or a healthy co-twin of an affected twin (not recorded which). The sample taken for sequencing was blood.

CDR3: CASSSGQGIGETQYF. The chain links TRBV6-2 or TRBV6-3 to TRBJ2-5; TCRdb designates TRBD1, a call that cannot be tested without DNA. Germline V CDR1 and CDR2: MNHEY, SVGEGT. The CDR3 spans 15 residues.